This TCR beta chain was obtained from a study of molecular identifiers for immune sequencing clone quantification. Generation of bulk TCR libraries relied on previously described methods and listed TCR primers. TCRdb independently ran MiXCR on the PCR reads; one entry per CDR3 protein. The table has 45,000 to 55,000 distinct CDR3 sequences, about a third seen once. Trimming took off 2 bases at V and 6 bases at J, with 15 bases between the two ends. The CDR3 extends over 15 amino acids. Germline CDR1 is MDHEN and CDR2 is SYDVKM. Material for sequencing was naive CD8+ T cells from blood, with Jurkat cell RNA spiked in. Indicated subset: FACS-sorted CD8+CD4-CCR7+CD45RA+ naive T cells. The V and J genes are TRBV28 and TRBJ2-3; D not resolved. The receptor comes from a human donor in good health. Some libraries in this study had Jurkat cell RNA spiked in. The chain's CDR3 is CASSLEVGNLDTQYF. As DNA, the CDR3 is TGTGCCAGCAGTTTAGAGGTGGGCAACTTGGATACGCAGTATTTT.